Sequencing of this T cell receptor beta chain was carried out in a study of blood T cells in healthy people across ages. Extractions gave at least 5.5 micrograms of total RNA per sample. The CDR3 has 14 amino acids. V trimming: 5 bases; J trimming: 5 bases; junction bases outside the gene matches: 7. A J-beta primer mix and a sample-barcoded 5' primer were used in a second PCR of roughly 7 to 12 cycles. Every cDNA was tagged by a template-switch adaptor with 12 random nucleotides. TCRdb itself ran the 5' RACE reads through MiXCR, one entry per CDR3 protein. The sample lists fewer than 2,000,000 distinct CDR3 sequences, roughly two fifths occurring once.

This sequence originates from a human donor in good health. The chain recombines TRBV12-3 or TRBV12-4 with TRBJ2-5; 8 nucleotides align to TRBD2. Material: blood. This CDR3 reads CASSPGGARETQYF. The CDR3 coding sequence is TGTGCCAGCAGTCCCGGGGGGGCGAGGGAGACCCAGTACTTC.